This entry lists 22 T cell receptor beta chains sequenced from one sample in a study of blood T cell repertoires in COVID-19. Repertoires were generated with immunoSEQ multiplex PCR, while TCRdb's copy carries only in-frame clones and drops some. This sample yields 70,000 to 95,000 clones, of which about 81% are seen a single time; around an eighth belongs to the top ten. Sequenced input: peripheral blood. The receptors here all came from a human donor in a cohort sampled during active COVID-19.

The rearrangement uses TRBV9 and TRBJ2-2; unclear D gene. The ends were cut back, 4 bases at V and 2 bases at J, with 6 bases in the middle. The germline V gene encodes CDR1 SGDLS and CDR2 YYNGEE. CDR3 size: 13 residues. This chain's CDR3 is CASSPGNTGELFF. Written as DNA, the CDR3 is TGTGCCAGCAGCCCAGGAAACACCGGGGAGCTGTTTTTT.

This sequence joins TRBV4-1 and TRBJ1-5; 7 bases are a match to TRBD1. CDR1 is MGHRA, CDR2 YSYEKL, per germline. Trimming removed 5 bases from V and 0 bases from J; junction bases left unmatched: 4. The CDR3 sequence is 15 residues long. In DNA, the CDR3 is TGCGCCAGCAGCACCGGGACAGATAGCAATCAGCCCCAGCATTTT. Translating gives CASSTGTDSNQPQHF.

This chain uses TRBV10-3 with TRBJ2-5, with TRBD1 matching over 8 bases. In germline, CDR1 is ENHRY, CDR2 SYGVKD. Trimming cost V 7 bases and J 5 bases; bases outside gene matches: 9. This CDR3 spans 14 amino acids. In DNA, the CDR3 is TGTGCCATCATGCAGGGGGCAGGGGGGGAGACCCAGTACTTC. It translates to CAIMQGAGGETQYF.

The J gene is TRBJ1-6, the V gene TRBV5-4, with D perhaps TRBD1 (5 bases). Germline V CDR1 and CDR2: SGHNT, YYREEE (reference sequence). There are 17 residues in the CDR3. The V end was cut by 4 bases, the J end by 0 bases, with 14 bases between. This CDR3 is CASSTLGGSSYNSPLHF. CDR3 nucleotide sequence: TGTGCCAGCAGCACCCTGGGGGGGAGCTCCTATAATTCACCCCTCCACTTT. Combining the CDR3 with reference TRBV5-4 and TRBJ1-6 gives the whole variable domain ETGVTQSPTHLIKTRGQQVTLRCSSQSGHNTVSWYQQALGQGPQFIFQYYREEENGRGNFPPRFSGLQFPNYSSELNVNALELDDSALYLCASSTLGGSSYNSPLHFGNGTRLTVT.

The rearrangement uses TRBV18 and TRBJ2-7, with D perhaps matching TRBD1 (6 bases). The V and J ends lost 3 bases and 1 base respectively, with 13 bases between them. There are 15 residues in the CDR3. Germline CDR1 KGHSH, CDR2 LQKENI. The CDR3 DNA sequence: TGTGCCAGCTCACCTAACAGGGCTGCTTCCTACGAGCAGTACTTC. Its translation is CASSPNRAASYEQYF.

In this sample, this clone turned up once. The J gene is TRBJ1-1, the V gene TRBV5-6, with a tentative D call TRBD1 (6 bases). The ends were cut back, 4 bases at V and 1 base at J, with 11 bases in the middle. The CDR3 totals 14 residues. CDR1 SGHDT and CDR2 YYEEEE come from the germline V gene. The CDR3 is CASSGGFPNTEAFF. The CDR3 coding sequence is TGTGCCAGCAGCGGGGGCTTCCCGAACACTGAAGCTTTCTTT.

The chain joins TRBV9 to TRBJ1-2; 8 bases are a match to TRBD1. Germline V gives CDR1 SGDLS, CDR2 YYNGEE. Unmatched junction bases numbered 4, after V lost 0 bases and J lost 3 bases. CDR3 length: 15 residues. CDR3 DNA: TGTGCCAGCAGCGTAGGGTCAGGGGGCTACTATGGCTACACCTTC. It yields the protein CASSVGSGGYYGYTF.

DNA of the CDR3: TGTGCCGCCGGAGGATGGGCTAGCTCCTACGAGCAGTACTTC. This codes for CAAGGWASSYEQYF. This chain joins TRBV6-5 and TRBJ2-7; D perhaps matches TRBD2 (5 bases). With 11 bases removed from V and 0 bases from J, the gap between germline ends came to 17 bases. Germline CDR1 MNHEY, CDR2 SVGAGI. CDR3 length: 14 residues.

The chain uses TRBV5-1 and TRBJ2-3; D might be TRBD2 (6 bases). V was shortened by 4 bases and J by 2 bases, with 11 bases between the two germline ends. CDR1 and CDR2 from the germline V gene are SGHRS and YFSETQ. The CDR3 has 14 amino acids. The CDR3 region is CASSPRRVTDTQYF. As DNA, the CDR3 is TGCGCCAGCAGCCCACGGAGGGTCACAGATACGCAGTATTTT.

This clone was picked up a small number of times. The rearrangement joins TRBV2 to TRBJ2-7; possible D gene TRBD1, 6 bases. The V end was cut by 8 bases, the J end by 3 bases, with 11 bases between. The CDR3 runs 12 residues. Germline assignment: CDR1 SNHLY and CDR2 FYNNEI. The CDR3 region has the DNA TGTGCCAGCTTTACAGGGATCTACGAGCAGTACTTC. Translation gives CASFTGIYEQYF.

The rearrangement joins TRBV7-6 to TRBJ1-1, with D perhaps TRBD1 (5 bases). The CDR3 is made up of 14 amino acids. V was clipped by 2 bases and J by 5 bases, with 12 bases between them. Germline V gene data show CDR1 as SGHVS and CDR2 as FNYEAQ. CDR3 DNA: TGTGCCAGCAGCTTATACAGGTTTGGTACTGAAGCTTTCTTT. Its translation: CASSLYRFGTEAFF.

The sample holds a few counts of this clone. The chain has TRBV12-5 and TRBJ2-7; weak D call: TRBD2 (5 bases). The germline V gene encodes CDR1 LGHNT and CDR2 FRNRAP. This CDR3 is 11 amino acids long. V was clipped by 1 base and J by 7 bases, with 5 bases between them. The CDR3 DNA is TGTGCTAGTGGTTTGGCGGGAGAGCAGTACTTC. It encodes CASGLAGEQYF.

CDR3 region: CASSLSQGRADTQYF. The CDR3 nucleotides read TGTGCCAGCAGTTTATCGCAGGGTCGGGCAGATACGCAGTATTTT. V usage is TRBV28 and J usage is TRBJ2-3; perhaps TRBD1 as D (5 bases). CDR3 length equals 15 residues. Trimming cost V 1 base and J 4 bases, with 12 bases left between them. Germline assignment: CDR1 MDHEN and CDR2 SYDVKM. Looking up the rest from reference TRBV28 and TRBJ2-3 gives the full variable domain: DVKVTQSSRYLVKRTGEKVFLECVQDMDHENMFWYRQDPGLGLRLIYFSYDVKMKEKGDIPEGYSVSREKKERFSLILESASTNQTSMYLCASSLSQGRADTQYFGPGTRLTVL.

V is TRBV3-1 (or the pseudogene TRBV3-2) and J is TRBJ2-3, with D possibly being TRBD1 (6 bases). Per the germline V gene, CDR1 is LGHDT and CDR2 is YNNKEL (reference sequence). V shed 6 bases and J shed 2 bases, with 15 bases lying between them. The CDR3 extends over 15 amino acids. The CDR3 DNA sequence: TGTGCCAGCAGGTCACGGGACAAGAACACAGATACGCAGTATTTT. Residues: CASRSRDKNTDTQYF.

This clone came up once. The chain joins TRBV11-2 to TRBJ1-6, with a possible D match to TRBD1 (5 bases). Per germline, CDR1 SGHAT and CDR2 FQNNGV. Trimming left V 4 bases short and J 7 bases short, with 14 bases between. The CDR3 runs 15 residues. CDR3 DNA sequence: TGTGCCAGCAGCTCCCAAGGGGCAGCCAATTCACCCCTCCACTTT. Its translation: CASSSQGAANSPLHF.

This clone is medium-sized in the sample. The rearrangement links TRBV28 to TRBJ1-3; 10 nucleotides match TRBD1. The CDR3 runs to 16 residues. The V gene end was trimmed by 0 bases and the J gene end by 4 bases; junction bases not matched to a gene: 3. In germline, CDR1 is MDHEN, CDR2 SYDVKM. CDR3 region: CASSLWGQGKGNTIYF. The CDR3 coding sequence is TGTGCCAGCAGTTTATGGGGACAGGGGAAAGGAAACACCATATATTTT.

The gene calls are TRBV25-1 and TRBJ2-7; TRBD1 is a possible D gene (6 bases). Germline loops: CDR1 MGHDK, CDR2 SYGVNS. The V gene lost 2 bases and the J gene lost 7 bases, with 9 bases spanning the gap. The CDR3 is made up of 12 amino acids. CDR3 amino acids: CASSEQGREQYF. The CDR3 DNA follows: TGTGCCAGCAGTGAACAGGGGCGAGAGCAGTACTTC.

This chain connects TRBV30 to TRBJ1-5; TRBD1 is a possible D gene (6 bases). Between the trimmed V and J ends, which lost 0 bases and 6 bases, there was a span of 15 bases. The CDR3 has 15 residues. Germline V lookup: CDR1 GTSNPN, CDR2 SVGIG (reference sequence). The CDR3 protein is CAWSVTRQESQPQHF. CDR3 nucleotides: TGTGCCTGGAGTGTTACCCGACAGGAGAGTCAGCCCCAGCATTTT.

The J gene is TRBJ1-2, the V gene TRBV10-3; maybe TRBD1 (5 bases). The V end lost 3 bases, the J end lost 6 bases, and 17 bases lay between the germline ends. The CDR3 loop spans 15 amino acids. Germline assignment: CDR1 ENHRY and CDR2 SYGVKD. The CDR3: CAISDGQPPGDGYTF. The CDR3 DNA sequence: TGTGCCATCAGTGACGGGCAGCCTCCGGGGGATGGCTACACCTTC.

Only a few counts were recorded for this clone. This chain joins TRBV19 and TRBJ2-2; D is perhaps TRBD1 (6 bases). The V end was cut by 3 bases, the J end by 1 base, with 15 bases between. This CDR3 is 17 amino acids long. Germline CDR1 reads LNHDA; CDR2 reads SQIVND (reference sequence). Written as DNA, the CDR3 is TGTGCCAGTAGTATCCCCACCGGGACAAAGAACACCGGGGAGCTGTTTTTT. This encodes CASSIPTGTKNTGELFF.

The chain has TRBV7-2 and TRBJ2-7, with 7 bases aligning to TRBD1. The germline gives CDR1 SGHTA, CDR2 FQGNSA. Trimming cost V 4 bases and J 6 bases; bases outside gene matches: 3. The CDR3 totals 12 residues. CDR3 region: CASSSTGVEQYF. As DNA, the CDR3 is TGTGCCAGCAGCTCAACAGGGGTCGAGCAGTACTTC.

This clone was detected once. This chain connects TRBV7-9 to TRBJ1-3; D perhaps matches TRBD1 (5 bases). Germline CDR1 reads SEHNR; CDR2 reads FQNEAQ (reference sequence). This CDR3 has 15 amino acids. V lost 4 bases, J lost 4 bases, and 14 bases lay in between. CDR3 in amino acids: CASSSPVGGGNTIYF. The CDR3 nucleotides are TGTGCCAGCAGCTCGCCGGTGGGGGGAGGAAACACCATATATTTT.